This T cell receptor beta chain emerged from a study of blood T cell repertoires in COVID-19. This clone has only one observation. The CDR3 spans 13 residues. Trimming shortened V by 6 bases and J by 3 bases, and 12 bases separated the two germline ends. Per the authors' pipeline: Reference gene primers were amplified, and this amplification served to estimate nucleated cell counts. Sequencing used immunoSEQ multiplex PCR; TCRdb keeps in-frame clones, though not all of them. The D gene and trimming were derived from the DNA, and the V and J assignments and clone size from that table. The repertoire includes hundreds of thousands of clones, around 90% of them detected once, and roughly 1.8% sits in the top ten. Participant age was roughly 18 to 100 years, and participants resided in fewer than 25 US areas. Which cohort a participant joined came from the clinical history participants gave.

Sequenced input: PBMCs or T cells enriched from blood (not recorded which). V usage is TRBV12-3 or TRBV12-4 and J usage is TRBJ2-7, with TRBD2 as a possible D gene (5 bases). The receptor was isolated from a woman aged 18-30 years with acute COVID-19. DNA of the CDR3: TGTGCCAGCAGCCCGACTATAATCTACGAGCAGTACTTC. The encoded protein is CASSPTIIYEQYF.